This record covers a single T cell receptor (beta chain). Antigen: not known. These data originate in a study of regulatory T cells in long-lasting Graves disease. Study-wide findings and caveats: The number of shared public clonotypes was higher in persistent patients (more than 2,500) than new patients (966). Gene preferences differed: TRBV28, TRBJ1-2, TRBJ2-5 in persistent cases.

This CDR3 region has 15 residues. Germline loops: CDR1 SGHRS, CDR2 YFSETQ. Libraries of TCR beta came from iRepertoire HTBI primers plus Arm-PCR of CDR3 regions. TCRdb reanalysed the multiplex PCR reads using MiXCR and keeps one entry per CDR3 protein. The sample has fewer than 550,000 distinct CDR3 sequences, 20% to 25% seen once; the top ten hold roughly 7%. The time point here: persistent/refractory GD, antithyroid drugs over 5 years with positive TRAb. The TCR library was made from RNA that had been extracted from PBMCs in TRIzol. V gene TRBV5-1 combines with J gene TRBJ2-5, with a possible D match to TRBD2 (5 bases). The better agreement between TRBJ2-1 and the DNA end casts doubt on the J call. The clonotype was recovered from a female donor with Graves disease. The sample here was peripheral blood mononuclear cells (PBMCs), taken when the disease was refractory, from a patient treated with antithyroid drugs. CDR3: CASSTGEGRHNEQFF. CDR3 in DNA: TGCGCCAGCAGCACGGGTGAGGGAAGACACAATGAGCAGTTCTTC.